Listed below are T cell receptor beta chains from one sample, sequenced in a study of blood T cell repertoires in COVID-19. TCRdb's copy holds only in-frame clones and misses some; the assay was immunoSEQ multiplex PCR. The table lists a few hundred thousand clones, more than 85% of them singletons. The sample was peripheral blood. The receptors were gathered from a man between 25 and 39 years old with acute or convalescent COVID-19. Each CDR3 is given with its conserved first and last residue. D genes are given only for firm matches. Clone size is not always given. Where it is, it says once, few, many or a class for expanded clones.

abundance: once; j_gene: TRBJ2-2; v_gene: TRBV2; d_gene: NA; CDR3nt: TGTGCCAGCCGCGGGGAGAACACCGGGGAGCTGTTTTTT; CDR3aa: CASRGENTGELFF
abundance: NA; j_gene: TRBJ2-7; v_gene: TRBV15; d_gene: TRBD1; CDR3nt: TGTGCCACCAGCAGAGAGGTAGTAGGGGGCAAGTCCTACGAGCAGTACTTC; CDR3aa: CATSREVVGGKSYEQYF
abundance: NA; j_gene: TRBJ1-2; v_gene: TRBV6-6; d_gene: TRBD1; CDR3nt: TGTGCCAGCAGTCGAACCAGGGGGTCTGGCTACACCTTC; CDR3aa: CASSRTRGSGYTF
abundance: NA; j_gene: TRBJ2-5; v_gene: TRBV2; d_gene: TRBD1; CDR3nt: TGTGCCAGCAGTAGGGACAGGGGGCCCCAAGAGACCCAGTACTTC; CDR3aa: CASSRDRGPQETQYF
abundance: few; j_gene: TRBJ1-5; v_gene: TRBV6-5; d_gene: TRBD1; CDR3nt: TGTGCCAGCAGCGCTGGGACAGGGGATCAGCCCCAGCATTTT; CDR3aa: CASSAGTGDQPQHF
abundance: NA; j_gene: TRBJ2-3; v_gene: TRBV7-6; d_gene: TRBD2; CDR3nt: TGTGCCAGCAGCTTAGCGCAATTAGCGGGAGGGAGCACAGATACGCAGTATTTT; CDR3aa: CASSLAQLAGGSTDTQYF
abundance: NA; j_gene: TRBJ1-1; v_gene: TRBV7-3; d_gene: NA; CDR3nt: TGTGCCAGCAGCTTAACGAGGGTGAACACTGAAGCTTTCTTT; CDR3aa: CASSLTRVNTEAFF
abundance: few; j_gene: TRBJ1-6; v_gene: TRBV28; d_gene: NA; CDR3nt: TGTGCCAGCACCGGAGGGGTGACCTATAATTCACCCCTCCACTTT; CDR3aa: CASTGGVTYNSPLHF
abundance: few; j_gene: TRBJ1-6; v_gene: TRBV10-1; d_gene: NA; CDR3nt: TGCGCCAGCATCGGACAGTATTCACCCCTCCACTTT; CDR3aa: CASIGQYSPLHF
abundance: NA; j_gene: TRBJ1-5; v_gene: TRBV30; d_gene: TRBD1; CDR3nt: TGTGCCTGGAGCCGGGACAGAATTAATCAGCCCCAGCATTTT; CDR3aa: CAWSRDRINQPQHF
abundance: once; j_gene: TRBJ1-1; v_gene: TRBV6-5; d_gene: NA; CDR3nt: TGTGCCAGCAGTCCTGGAGGGCGGAACACTGAAGCTTTCTTT; CDR3aa: CASSPGGRNTEAFF
abundance: NA; j_gene: TRBJ2-7; v_gene: TRBV10-1; d_gene: NA; CDR3nt: TGCGCCAGCAGTGAAGGACAGTACTCCTACGAGCAGTACTTC; CDR3aa: CASSEGQYSYEQYF
abundance: NA; j_gene: TRBJ2-7; v_gene: TRBV27; d_gene: TRBD2; CDR3nt: TGTGCCAGCAGTTTACAGGCTAGCGGGAGGGCTAATCGCTACGAGCAGTACTTC; CDR3aa: CASSLQASGRANRYEQYF
abundance: NA; j_gene: TRBJ1-5; v_gene: TRBV5-1; d_gene: NA; CDR3nt: TGCGCCAGCAGCCCCGGCCGGGGTAATGGCAATCAGCCCCAGCATTTT; CDR3aa: CASSPGRGNGNQPQHF
abundance: NA; j_gene: TRBJ2-3; v_gene: TRBV11-1; d_gene: NA; CDR3nt: TGTGCCAGCAGCTACACCAAGACAGATACGCAGTATTTT; CDR3aa: CASSYTKTDTQYF
abundance: NA; j_gene: TRBJ2-3; v_gene: TRBV6-4; d_gene: TRBD2; CDR3nt: TGTGCCAGCAGTGACAGGGCGGGAGCGGTAGATACGCAGTATTTT; CDR3aa: CASSDRAGAVDTQYF
abundance: once; j_gene: TRBJ2-5; v_gene: TRBV28; d_gene: TRBD1; CDR3nt: TGTGCCAGCAGGACAGGGTTAGAGACCCAGTACTTC; CDR3aa: CASRTGLETQYF
abundance: NA; j_gene: TRBJ2-6; v_gene: TRBV5-6; d_gene: NA; CDR3nt: TGTGCCAGCAGCCCAATTACAGGGAGCCCTGGGGCCAACGTCCTGACTTTC; CDR3aa: CASSPITGSPGANVLTF
abundance: NA; j_gene: TRBJ1-2; v_gene: TRBV19; d_gene: NA; CDR3nt: TGTGCCAGTAGCCCAGGGGCCTATGGCTACACCTTC; CDR3aa: CASSPGAYGYTF
abundance: few; j_gene: TRBJ2-7; v_gene: TRBV18; d_gene: TRBD2; CDR3nt: TGTGCCAGCTCACGACGGACTAGCGAGAGCTACGAGCAGTACTTC; CDR3aa: CASSRRTSESYEQYF
abundance: NA; j_gene: TRBJ2-5; v_gene: TRBV6-6; d_gene: NA; CDR3nt: TGTGCCAGCAGTTACAGAGGCAGGGCCCAAGAGACCCAGTACTTC; CDR3aa: CASSYRGRAQETQYF
abundance: NA; j_gene: TRBJ2-6; v_gene: TRBV18; d_gene: NA; CDR3nt: TGTGCCAGCTCATCAGCCTATGGGGGGAGCTCTGGGGCCAACGTCCTGACTTTC; CDR3aa: CASSSAYGGSSGANVLTF